The 23 T cell receptor beta chains given below trace back to one sample, sequenced in a study of blood T cell repertoires in COVID-19. The assay was immunoSEQ multiplex PCR, and TCRdb's table has in-frame clones only and misses some. The sample comprises approximately 120,000 clones, around 85% of which are singletons, and approximately 18% rests with the top ten. The sample consisted of peripheral blood. The receptors stem from a man in his thirties or forties with COVID-19, enrolled during active disease.

This clone has only a few counts. The chain links TRBV28 to TRBJ2-1; the match to TRBD2 covers 7 bases. Trimming at V came to 8 bases and at J to 5 bases, leaving 6 bases not matched to a gene. This CDR3 comprises 13 residues. The germline gives CDR1 MDHEN, CDR2 SYDVKM. This CDR3 is CASGSGGDNEQFF. CDR3 nucleotide sequence: TGTGCCAGCGGAAGTGGGGGGGACAATGAGCAGTTCTTC.

This chain connects TRBV12-3 or TRBV12-4 to TRBJ2-2, with 7 bases aligning to TRBD2. This CDR3 is built from 13 residues. V lost 6 bases, J lost 5 bases, and 3 bases stayed unmatched. The CDR3 region is CASRWGGTGELFF. The CDR3 DNA follows: TGTGCCAGCAGATGGGGAGGGACCGGGGAGCTGTTTTTT.

The chain recombines TRBV18 with TRBJ2-1; tentative D call: TRBD2 (5 bases). Per germline, CDR1 KGHSH and CDR2 LQKENI. The V gene lost 3 bases and the J gene lost 0 bases, with 9 bases spanning the gap. This CDR3 has 15 amino acids. The CDR3 DNA reads as TGTGCCAGCTCACCGGAGCGGAGCTCCTACAATGAGCAGTTCTTC. It specifies CASSPERSSYNEQFF.

The chain links TRBV19 to TRBJ1-1; D unclear. Germline CDR1 LNHDA, CDR2 SQIVND (reference sequence). The CDR3 runs 14 residues. With 7 bases removed from V and 5 bases from J, the gap between germline ends came to 17 bases. CDR3: CASTPRRAMTEAFF. CDR3 bases: TGTGCCAGTACTCCCCGGCGGGCGATGACTGAAGCTTTCTTT.

This sequence joins TRBV5-1 and TRBJ2-1, with D perhaps TRBD2 (6 bases). Germline V gene data show CDR1 as SGHRS and CDR2 as YFSETQ. V shed 3 bases and J shed 7 bases, with 20 bases lying between them. The CDR3 is 16 residues long. The CDR3 sequence: CASSSAARDGGNEQFF. The CDR3 region has the DNA TGCGCCAGCAGCTCGGCAGCTAGGGACGGAGGGAATGAGCAGTTCTTC.

This clone was recorded only once. The chain links TRBV9 to TRBJ2-3, with a tentative D call TRBD1 (6 bases). Trimming stripped 1 base from V and 6 bases from J, with 12 bases between. Germline CDR1 SGDLS, CDR2 YYNGEE. The CDR3 sequence is 14 residues long. CDR3 DNA sequence: TGTGCCAGCAGCGTAACCAGGGGCTCCGATACGCAGTATTTT. It specifies CASSVTRGSDTQYF.

The V and J genes are TRBV3-1 (or the pseudogene TRBV3-2) and TRBJ1-3; the D is unclear. The CDR3 is made up of 11 amino acids. Trimming took off 1 base at V and 8 bases at J, with 3 bases between the two ends. The V gene's germline CDR1 is LGHDT and CDR2 YNNKEL (reference sequence). In DNA form, the CDR3 reads TGTGCCAGCAGCCAAGCTTACACCATATATTTT. It yields the protein CASSQAYTIYF.

The chain is built from TRBV9 and TRBJ2-7, with a tentative D call TRBD2 (5 bases). Germline CDR1 SGDLS, CDR2 YYNGEE. Deletions cut 0 bases from V and 5 bases from J, with 12 bases between. CDR3 length equals 14 residues. The DNA for the CDR3 is TGTGCCAGCAGCGTAGAGGGTCTAGCAGACGAGCAGTACTTC. It encodes CASSVEGLADEQYF. The complete variable domain, with remaining parts taken from reference TRBV9 and TRBJ2-7, reads DSGVTQTPKHLITATGQRVTLRCSPRSGDLSVYWYQQSLDQGLQFLIQYYNGEERAKGNILERFSAQQFPDLHSELNLSSLELGDSALYFCASSVEGLADEQYFGPGTRLTVT.

J is TRBJ1-2 and V is TRBV28, with 8 bases lining up with TRBD1. The germline gives CDR1 MDHEN, CDR2 SYDVKM. V lost 5 bases, J lost 2 bases, and 4 bases stayed unmatched. The CDR3 totals 14 residues. The CDR3 region has the DNA TGTGCCAGCAGTCCGGGACAGGACAACTATGGCTACACCTTC. Translated, it gives CASSPGQDNYGYTF.

The CDR3 protein is CSVWTAQETQYF. DNA of the CDR3: TGCAGCGTTTGGACAGCACAAGAGACCCAGTACTTC. V usage is TRBV29-1 and J usage is TRBJ2-5; D is possibly TRBD1 (6 bases). V lost 5 bases to trimming and J lost 2 bases, with 9 bases between them. This CDR3 region has 12 residues. CDR1 SQVTM and CDR2 ANQGSEA come from the germline V gene.

The CDR3 DNA is TGTGCCTGGAGTATGCCGGCGGCTAGCACAGATACGCAGTATTTT. Amino acid sequence: CAWSMPAASTDTQYF. This rearrangement joins TRBV30 to TRBJ2-3; no clear D. V shed 2 bases and J shed 0 bases, with 12 bases lying between them. Germline V gives CDR1 GTSNPN, CDR2 SVGIG (reference sequence). The CDR3 is 15 residues long.

The chain uses TRBV7-9 and TRBJ1-1; 9 positions agree with TRBD1. The J segment lost 1 base and the V segment lost 5 bases, leaving 8 bases of the junction unmatched. The germline V gene encodes CDR1 SEHNR and CDR2 FQNEAQ (reference sequence). The CDR3 runs to 16 residues. CDR3 residues: CASSPHPTGGNTEAFF. The DNA for the CDR3 is TGTGCCAGCAGCCCTCACCCGACAGGGGGGAACACTGAAGCTTTCTTT.

This chain connects TRBV5-4 to TRBJ1-2, with TRBD1 matching over 8 bases. Unmatched junction bases numbered 11, after V lost 5 bases and J lost 8 bases. This CDR3 spans 14 amino acids. The V gene's germline CDR1 is SGHNT and CDR2 YYREEE (reference sequence). CDR3 DNA: TGTGCCAGCAGGGATCCGGACAGGGTTTTAGGCTACACCTTC. It codes for CASRDPDRVLGYTF.

This sequence joins TRBV7-9 and TRBJ1-1, with D perhaps matching TRBD1 (5 bases). The CDR3 extends over 16 amino acids. With 5 bases removed from V and 3 bases from J, the gap between germline ends came to 19 bases. The germline V gene has CDR1 SEHNR and CDR2 FQNEAQ (reference sequence). Written as DNA, the CDR3 is TGTGCCAGCAGCCAGGGACTGGGCCGGGGGGACACTGAAGCTTTCTTT. This codes for CASSQGLGRGDTEAFF.

The rearrangement links TRBV5-5 to TRBJ2-7; D unresolved. Trimming took off 1 base at V and 2 bases at J, with 10 bases between the two ends. Germline CDR1 reads SGHKS; CDR2 reads YYEKEE (reference sequence). CDR3 size: 14 residues. The CDR3 here is CASSLTGEPYEQYF. The CDR3, as DNA: TGTGCCAGCAGCTTGACTGGTGAGCCCTACGAGCAGTACTTC. Full variable domain (rest looked up from reference TRBV5-5 and TRBJ2-7): DAGVTQSPTHLIKTRGQQVTLRCSPISGHKSVSWYQQVLGQGPQFIFQYYEKEERGRGNFPDRFSARQFPNYSSELNVNALLLGDSALYLCASSLTGEPYEQYFGPGTRLTVT.

This chain uses TRBV6-6 with TRBJ1-6; 11 bases are shared with TRBD1. The junction had 9 bases not matched to a gene; V was cut back by 7 bases and J by 10 bases. The CDR3 loop spans 15 amino acids. Per the germline V gene, CDR1 is MNHNY and CDR2 is SVGAGI (reference sequence). The CDR3 reads CASNTAGTGGSPLHF. DNA of the CDR3: TGTGCCAGCAATACAGCCGGGACAGGGGGATCACCCCTCCACTTT.

V gene TRBV19 combines with J gene TRBJ1-2; D uncertain. V dropped 4 bases and J dropped 2 bases, with 8 bases sitting between them. The length of the CDR3 is 13 residues. Germline assignment: CDR1 LNHDA and CDR2 SQIVND (reference sequence). The CDR3 sequence is CASSTWQNYGYTF. The DNA for the CDR3 is TGTGCCAGTAGTACCTGGCAGAACTATGGCTACACCTTC.

The chain combines TRBV3-1 (or the pseudogene TRBV3-2) with TRBJ1-5; D might be TRBD1 (5 bases). Trimming stripped 6 bases from V and 9 bases from J, with 21 bases between. The germline V gene has CDR1 LGHDT and CDR2 YNNKEL (reference sequence). The CDR3 runs to 15 residues. CDR3 sequence reads: CASSRAGGHGVPQHF. CDR3 coding DNA: TGTGCCAGCAGTCGCGCCGGGGGTCACGGGGTGCCCCAGCATTTT.

The chain links TRBV7-3 to TRBJ2-1; TRBD2 agrees at 8 bases. The CDR3 loop spans 15 amino acids. CDR1 is SGHTA, CDR2 FQGTGA, per germline. The V segment lost 5 bases and the J segment 5 bases; nucleotides outside the gene matches: 8. CDR3 in amino acids: CASSAAPGLDNEQFF. CDR3 coding DNA: TGTGCCAGCAGCGCTGCCCCGGGACTAGACAATGAGCAGTTCTTC.

DNA for the CDR3: TGTGCCAGCAGCCGACAGGGACAGCCCCAGCATTTT. Encoded protein: CASSRQGQPQHF. This chain joins TRBV7-8 and TRBJ1-5; the match to TRBD1 covers 7 bases. Losses at the gene ends were 5 bases for V and 7 bases for J; bases not matched to a gene: 2. The length of the CDR3 is 12 residues. The germline CDR1 and CDR2 sequences are SGHVS and FQNEAQ.

This chain connects TRBV27 to TRBJ1-5, with 8 bases that match TRBD1. Trimming at V came to 6 bases and at J to 7 bases, leaving 8 bases not matched to a gene. The germline V gene encodes CDR1 MNHEY and CDR2 SMNVEV (reference sequence). The CDR3 sequence is 14 residues long. The CDR3 spells CASSQGQAGQPQHF. As DNA, the CDR3 is TGTGCCAGCAGCCAGGGACAGGCGGGACAGCCCCAGCATTTT.

In this sample, this clone turned up once. This chain joins TRBV3-1 (or the pseudogene TRBV3-2) and TRBJ1-2; TRBD1 agrees at 7 bases. CDR3 length equals 15 residues. Trimming removed 5 bases from V and 7 bases from J; junction bases left unmatched: 13. The germline CDR1 and CDR2 sequences are LGHDT and YNNKEL (reference sequence). The DNA for the CDR3 is TGTGCCAGCAGCAGAGTGGAGGGGGCGAGTGGTGGCTACACCTTC. This translates into CASSRVEGASGGYTF.

This clone was recorded only once. As DNA, the CDR3 is TGTGCCAGCAGCCTCCGAGGGGGACAGGGGCACGAGCAGTACTTC. This codes for CASSLRGGQGHEQYF. The rearrangement links TRBV7-9 to TRBJ2-7; 10 bases are a match to TRBD1. Trimming took 5 bases from V and 5 from J; bases not matched to a gene: 9. Germline values: CDR1 SEHNR, CDR2 FQNEAQ (reference sequence). The CDR3 has 15 residues.